This TCR beta chain is drawn from a study of Ad26.COV2.S vaccination and SARS-CoV-2 variants. Stated treatment: some 20 received Ad26.COV2.S at low or high dose, single or two shots; several received placebo; per-sample allocation not given. Following the first vaccine or placebo injection, samples were taken on day 63. The length of the CDR3 is 15 residues. Per the germline V gene, CDR1 is SGHTA and CDR2 is FQGNSA. Trimming shortened V by 5 bases and J by 2 bases, and 13 bases separated the two germline ends. The assay was immunoSEQ multiplex PCR, and TCRdb's table has in-frame clones only and misses some. The sample holds about 350,000 clones, approximately 90% seen once.

This chain links TRBV7-2 with TRBJ1-5; possibly TRBD1 for D (5 bases). Source: peripheral blood, taken in a trial of Ad26.COV2.S vaccine versus placebo. The sequence was obtained from a person aged 18-60 years who received the Ad26.COV2.S COVID-19 vaccine or a placebo. CDR3 in amino acids: CASSPAEGRNQPQHF. The DNA of the CDR3 is TGTGCCAGCAGCCCAGCGGAGGGGCGCAATCAGCCCCAGCATTTT.